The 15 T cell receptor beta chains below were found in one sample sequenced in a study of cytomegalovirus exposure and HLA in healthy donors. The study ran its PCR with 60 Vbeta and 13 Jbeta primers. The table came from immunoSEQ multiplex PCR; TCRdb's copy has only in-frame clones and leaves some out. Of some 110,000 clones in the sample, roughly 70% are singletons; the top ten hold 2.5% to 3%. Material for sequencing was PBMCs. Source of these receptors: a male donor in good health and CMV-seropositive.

The chain's CDR3 is CASSQGDAYNEQFF. As DNA, the CDR3 is TGTGCCAGCAGCCAAGGCGATGCATACAATGAGCAGTTCTTC. The rearrangement uses TRBV4-2 and TRBJ2-1, with no clear D. The CDR3 spans 14 residues. Trimming took off 1 base at V and 4 bases at J, with 8 bases between the two ends. CDR1 and CDR2 from the germline V gene are LGHNA and YNFKEQ.

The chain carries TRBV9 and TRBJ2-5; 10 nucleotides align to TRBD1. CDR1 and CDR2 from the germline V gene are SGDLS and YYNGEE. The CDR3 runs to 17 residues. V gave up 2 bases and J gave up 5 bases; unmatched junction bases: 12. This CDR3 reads CASSVGTRDRGGETQYF. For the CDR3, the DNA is TGTGCCAGCAGCGTCGGCACCCGGGACAGGGGCGGGGAGACCCAGTACTTC.

DNA for the CDR3: TGCAGTGCGGGTCGGGGAAATGAAGCTTTCTTT. Translation gives CSAGRGNEAFF. The V and J genes are TRBV20-1 and TRBJ1-1; the D is unclear. The germline CDR1 and CDR2 sequences are DFQATT and SNEGSKA (reference sequence). The V end was cut by 6 bases, the J end by 7 bases, with 12 bases between. This CDR3 is 11 amino acids long.

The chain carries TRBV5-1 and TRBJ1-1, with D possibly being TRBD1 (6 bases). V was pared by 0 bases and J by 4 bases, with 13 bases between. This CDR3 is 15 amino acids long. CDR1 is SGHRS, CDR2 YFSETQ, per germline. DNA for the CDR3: TGCGCCAGCAGCTTGGCTACAGGGTTGGTCACTGAAGCTTTCTTT. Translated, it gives CASSLATGLVTEAFF.

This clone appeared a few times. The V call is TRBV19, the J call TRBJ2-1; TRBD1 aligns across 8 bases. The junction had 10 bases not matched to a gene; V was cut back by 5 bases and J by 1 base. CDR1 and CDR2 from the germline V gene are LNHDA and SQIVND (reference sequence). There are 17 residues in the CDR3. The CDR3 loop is CASSPQDRGRSYNEQFF. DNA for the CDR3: TGTGCCAGTAGTCCTCAAGACAGGGGTCGGTCCTACAATGAGCAGTTCTTC. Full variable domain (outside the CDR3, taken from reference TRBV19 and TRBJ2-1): DGGITQSPKYLFRKEGQNVTLSCEQNLNHDAMYWYRQDPGQGLRLIYYSQIVNDFQKGDIAEGYSVSREKKESFPLTVTSAQKNPTAFYLCASSPQDRGRSYNEQFFGPGTRLTVL.

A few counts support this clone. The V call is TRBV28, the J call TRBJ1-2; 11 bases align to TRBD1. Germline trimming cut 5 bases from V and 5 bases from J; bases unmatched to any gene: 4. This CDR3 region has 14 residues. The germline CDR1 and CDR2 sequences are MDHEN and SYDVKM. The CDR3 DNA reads TGTGCCAGCAGTCGGGACAGGGGGAGATATGGCTACACCTTC. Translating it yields CASSRDRGRYGYTF.

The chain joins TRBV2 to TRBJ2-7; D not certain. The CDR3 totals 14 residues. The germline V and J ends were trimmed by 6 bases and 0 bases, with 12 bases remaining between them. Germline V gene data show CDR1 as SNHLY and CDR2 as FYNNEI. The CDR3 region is CASSLGTASYEQYF. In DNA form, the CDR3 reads TGTGCCAGCAGCCTCGGCACAGCCTCCTACGAGCAGTACTTC.

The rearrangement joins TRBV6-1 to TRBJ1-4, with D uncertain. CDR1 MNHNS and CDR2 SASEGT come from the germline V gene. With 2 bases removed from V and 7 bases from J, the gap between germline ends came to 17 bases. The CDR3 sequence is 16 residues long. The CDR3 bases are TGTGCCAGCAGTGAACAAGCGTCAATGTCTGGTGAAAAACTGTTTTTT. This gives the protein CASSEQASMSGEKLFF.

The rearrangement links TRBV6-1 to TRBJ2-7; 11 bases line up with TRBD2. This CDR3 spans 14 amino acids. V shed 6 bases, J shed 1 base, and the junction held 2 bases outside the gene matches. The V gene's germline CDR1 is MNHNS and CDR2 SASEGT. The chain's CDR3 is CASRGTSGSYEQYF. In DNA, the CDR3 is TGTGCCAGCAGAGGGACTAGCGGATCCTACGAGCAGTACTTC.

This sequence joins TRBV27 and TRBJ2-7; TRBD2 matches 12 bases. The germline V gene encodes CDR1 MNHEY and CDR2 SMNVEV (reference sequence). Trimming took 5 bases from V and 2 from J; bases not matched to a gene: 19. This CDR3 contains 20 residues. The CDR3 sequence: CASSPLIDGLAGTRPYEQYF. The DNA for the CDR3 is TGTGCCAGCAGTCCCCTCATCGACGGACTAGCGGGAACGCGCCCCTACGAGCAGTACTTC.

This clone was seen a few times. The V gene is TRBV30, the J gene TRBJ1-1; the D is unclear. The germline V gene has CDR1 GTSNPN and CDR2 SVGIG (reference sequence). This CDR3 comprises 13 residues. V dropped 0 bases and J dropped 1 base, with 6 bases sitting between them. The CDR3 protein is CAWSVGRNTEAFF. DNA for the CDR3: TGTGCCTGGAGTGTAGGGAGGAACACTGAAGCTTTCTTT.

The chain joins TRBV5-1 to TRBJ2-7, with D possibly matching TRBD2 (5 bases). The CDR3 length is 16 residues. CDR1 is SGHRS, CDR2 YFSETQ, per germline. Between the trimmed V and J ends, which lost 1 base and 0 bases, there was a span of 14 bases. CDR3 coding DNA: TGCGCCAGCAGCTTGTGGGAGACTCTAAGCTCCTACGAGCAGTACTTC. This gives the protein CASSLWETLSSYEQYF. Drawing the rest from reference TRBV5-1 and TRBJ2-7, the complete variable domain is KAGVTQTPRYLIKTRGQQVTLSCSPISGHRSVSWYQQTPGQGLQFLFEYFSETQRNKGNFPGRFSGRQFSNSRSEMNVSTLELGDSALYLCASSLWETLSSYEQYFGPGTRLTVT.

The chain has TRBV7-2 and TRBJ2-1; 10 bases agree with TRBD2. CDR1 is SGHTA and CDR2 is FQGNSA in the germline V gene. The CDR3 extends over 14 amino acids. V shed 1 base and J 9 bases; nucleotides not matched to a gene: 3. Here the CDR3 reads CASSLGLAGVEQFF. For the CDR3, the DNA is TGTGCCAGCAGCTTAGGGCTAGCGGGAGTTGAGCAGTTCTTC.

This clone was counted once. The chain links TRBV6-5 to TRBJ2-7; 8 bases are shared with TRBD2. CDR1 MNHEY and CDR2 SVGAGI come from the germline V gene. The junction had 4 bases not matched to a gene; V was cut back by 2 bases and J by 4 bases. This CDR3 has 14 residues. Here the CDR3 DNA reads TGTGCCAGCAGTTACGGGGCGGGAGGTTACGAGCAGTACTTC. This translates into CASSYGAGGYEQYF.

The CDR3 DNA is TGTGCCAGTCGCTCCTCAGGGTTCTATGGCTACACCTTC. This encodes CASRSSGFYGYTF. The chain joins TRBV19 to TRBJ1-2; TRBD1 is a possible D gene (5 bases). The germline V gene has CDR1 LNHDA and CDR2 SQIVND (reference sequence). Trimming took off 8 bases at V and 4 bases at J, with 14 bases between the two ends. The CDR3 sequence is 13 residues long. Complete variable domain (other parts from reference TRBV19 and TRBJ1-2): DGGITQSPKYLFRKEGQNVTLSCEQNLNHDAMYWYRQDPGQGLRLIYYSQIVNDFQKGDIAEGYSVSREKKESFPLTVTSAQKNPTAFYLCASRSSGFYGYTFGSGTRLTVV.